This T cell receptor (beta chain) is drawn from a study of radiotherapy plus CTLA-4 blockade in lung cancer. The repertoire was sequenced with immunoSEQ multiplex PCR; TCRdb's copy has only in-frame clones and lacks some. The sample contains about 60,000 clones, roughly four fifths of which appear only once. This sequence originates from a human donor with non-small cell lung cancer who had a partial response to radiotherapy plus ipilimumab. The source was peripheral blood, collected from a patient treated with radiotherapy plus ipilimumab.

The CDR3 spells CASSVAESGIYNEQFF. CDR3 nucleotides: TGTGCCAGCAGCGTAGCGGAGAGCGGAATCTACAATGAGCAGTTCTTC. The rearrangement joins TRBV9 to TRBJ2-1; TRBD2 is a possible D gene (5 bases). Deletions cut 0 bases from V and 3 bases from J, with 13 bases between. The CDR3 consists of 16 residues. CDR1 and CDR2 from the germline V gene are SGDLS and YYNGEE.